Following are 21 T cell receptor beta chains from one sample sequenced in a study of OX40 agonist ivuxolimab in advanced cancers. Clones were read by immunoSEQ multiplex PCR, and TCRdb kept only the in-frame ones, dropping some. The sample includes about 44,000 clones, around 87% of them seen just once. Sample: CD4+ or CD8+ T cells sorted from blood, taken in a trial of the OX40 agonist ivuxolimab. These receptor sequences come from an adult with an advanced solid tumor such as melanoma, head and neck, liver or kidney cancer.

J is TRBJ1-1 and V is TRBV27; 8 bases match TRBD1. Losses at the gene ends were 1 base for V and 0 bases for J; bases not matched to a gene: 1. This CDR3 has 15 amino acids. Germline V gene sequence: CDR1 MNHEY, CDR2 SMNVEV (reference sequence). The CDR3 DNA reads as TGTGCCAGCAGTTTATGGGGACAGGTGAACACTGAAGCTTTCTTT. This gives the protein CASSLWGQVNTEAFF.

The sample holds a few counts of this clone. V usage is TRBV5-1 and J usage is TRBJ2-4; 7 bases match TRBD2. V gave up 0 bases and J gave up 0 bases; unmatched junction bases: 6. Germline V gives CDR1 SGHRS, CDR2 YFSETQ. This CDR3 is built from 17 residues. CDR3 sequence: CASSLVGLVEAKNIQYF. CDR3 in DNA: TGCGCCAGCAGCTTGGTCGGACTAGTAGAAGCCAAAAACATTCAGTACTTC. Supplemented by reference TRBV5-1 and TRBJ2-4, the full variable domain reads KAGVTQTPRYLIKTRGQQVTLSCSPISGHRSVSWYQQTPGQGLQFLFEYFSETQRNKGNFPGRFSGRQFSNSRSEMNVSTLELGDSALYLCASSLVGLVEAKNIQYFGAGTRLSVL.

The chain has TRBV29-1 and TRBJ1-5, with D hard to call. The V gene's germline CDR1 is SQVTM and CDR2 ANQGSEA. This CDR3 spans 13 amino acids. Trimming took 4 bases from V and 7 from J, leaving 14 bases between them. In DNA form, the CDR3 reads TGCAGCGTTGGCGTTGTAGTCGGACAGCCCCAGCATTTT. As protein: CSVGVVVGQPQHF.

This chain links TRBV7-6 with TRBJ2-1; the match to TRBD2 covers 8 bases. This CDR3 contains 15 residues. With V trimmed by 4 bases and J by 3 bases, 5 bases remained unmatched. Germline V CDR1 and CDR2: SGHVS, FNYEAQ. The CDR3, as DNA: TGTGCCAGCAGCTCCTTAGCGGGGCGCTACAATGAGCAGTTCTTC. It yields the protein CASSSLAGRYNEQFF.

The chain links TRBV4-3 to TRBJ1-2, with a weak D call TRBD1 (5 bases). Germline V lookup: CDR1 LGHNA, CDR2 YSLEER. The CDR3 consists of 16 residues. V lost 0 bases to trimming and J lost 6 bases, with 17 bases between them. The CDR3 sequence is CASSQEPGPQVHGYTF. The CDR3 DNA reads as TGCGCCAGCAGCCAAGAGCCGGGGCCTCAGGTCCATGGCTACACCTTC.

This clone was observed a few times. V and J are TRBV7-8 and TRBJ2-3, with 11 bases identical to TRBD2. CDR1 and CDR2 (germline): SGHVS, FQNEAQ. This CDR3 contains 16 residues. J was trimmed by 4 bases and V by 5 bases; bases with no gene match: 8. The CDR3 loop reads CASSPRLAGRADTQYF. CDR3 DNA sequence: TGTGCCAGCAGCCCGAGACTAGCGGGAAGGGCAGATACGCAGTATTTT. Supplemented by reference TRBV7-8 and TRBJ2-3, the full variable domain reads GAGVSQSPRYKVAKRGQDVALRCDPISGHVSLFWYQQALGQGPEFLTYFQNEAQLDKSGLPSDRFFAERPEGSVSTLKIQRTQQEDSAVYLCASSPRLAGRADTQYFGPGTRLTVL.

The chain carries TRBV7-2 and TRBJ1-2; TRBD1 might be the D (6 bases). The CDR3 has 15 residues. V was clipped by 4 bases and J by 5 bases, with 17 bases between them. The germline V gene has CDR1 SGHTA and CDR2 FQGNSA. The DNA for the CDR3 is TGTGCCAGCAGCTCCCACAGGGAGGGATCGTATGGCTACACCTTC. Translated, it gives CASSSHREGSYGYTF. Complete variable domain (other parts from reference TRBV7-2 and TRBJ1-2): GAGVSQSPSNKVTEKGKDVELRCDPISGHTALYWYRQSLGQGLEFLIYFQGNSAPDKSGLPSDRFSAERTGGSVSTLTIQRTQQEDSAVYLCASSSHREGSYGYTFGSGTRLTVV.

The gene calls are TRBV28 and TRBJ1-2; 8 bases fit TRBD1. The CDR3 is 18 residues long. CDR1 is MDHEN and CDR2 is SYDVKM in the germline V gene. V shed 5 bases and J 4 bases; nucleotides not matched to a gene: 18. CDR3: CASSAGQGGSYFGYGYTF. The CDR3 region has the DNA TGTGCCAGCAGTGCAGGACAGGGAGGATCCTATTTTGGCTATGGCTACACCTTC.

This chain connects TRBV4-1 to TRBJ2-3; TRBD2 aligns across 8 bases. J lost 6 bases, V lost 1 base, and 9 bases had no gene match. Germline V gene data show CDR1 as MGHRA and CDR2 as YSYEKL. The CDR3 is 16 amino acids. The CDR3 DNA reads as TGCGCCAGCAGCCAAGTCACTAGCGGAACTCGGGATACGCAGTATTTT. Its translation: CASSQVTSGTRDTQYF.

This sequence joins TRBV7-2 and TRBJ2-1, with D possibly being TRBD1 (6 bases). The CDR3 has 18 amino acids. From germline, CDR1 is SGHTA and CDR2 FQGNSA. The V end was cut by 2 bases, the J end by 0 bases, with 17 bases between. The CDR3 protein is CASSLSPPWTDSYNEQFF. In DNA form, the CDR3 reads TGTGCCAGCAGCTTATCACCCCCCTGGACAGACTCCTACAATGAGCAGTTCTTC.

The chain combines TRBV6-1 with TRBJ2-7; 8 bases match TRBD1. V lost 6 bases and J lost 1; bases outside the gene matches: 8. The CDR3 runs 15 residues. Germline CDR1 is MNHNS and CDR2 is SASEGT. The CDR3 protein is CASRMTGAGSYEQYF. CDR3 DNA: TGTGCCAGCAGGATGACAGGGGCCGGGTCCTACGAGCAGTACTTC.

This sequence joins TRBV6-1 and TRBJ2-5; D gene ambiguous. The V end lost 6 bases, the J end lost 2 bases, and 16 bases lay between the germline ends. Germline V CDR1 and CDR2: MNHNS, SASEGT. CDR3 length: 15 residues. The CDR3 loop reads CASRLTKTAQETQYF. In DNA, the CDR3 is TGTGCCAGCAGGCTCACAAAAACCGCACAAGAGACCCAGTACTTC.

The chain recombines TRBV27 with TRBJ2-7, with D unclear. The V end lost 5 bases, the J end lost 3 bases, and 17 bases lay between the germline ends. This CDR3 has 15 amino acids. Germline V gene lookup returns CDR1 MNHEY and CDR2 SMNVEV (reference sequence). Here the CDR3 DNA reads TGTGCCAGCAGTCCCGAGGCAGGCATGGACTACGAGCAGTACTTC. Its protein product is CASSPEAGMDYEQYF.

This clone was seen just once. V usage is TRBV6-5 and J usage is TRBJ2-1, with 7 bases aligning to TRBD2. The CDR3 is 14 amino acids. In germline, CDR1 is MNHEY, CDR2 SVGAGI. Germline trimming cut 5 bases from V and 6 bases from J; bases unmatched to any gene: 7. CDR3 region: CASSRGGRPNEQFF. The CDR3 coding sequence is TGTGCCAGCAGTCGCGGGGGTCGCCCCAATGAGCAGTTCTTC.

The J gene is TRBJ1-1, the V gene TRBV7-9; D not resolved. The CDR3 length is 13 residues. CDR1 and CDR2 (germline): SEHNR, FQNEAQ (reference sequence). Trimming removed 2 bases from V and 1 base from J, with 5 bases in between. CDR3 DNA sequence: TGTGCCAGCAGCTTACGACAGAACACTGAAGCTTTCTTT. Translation: CASSLRQNTEAFF.

The chain is built from TRBV6-5 and TRBJ1-1; D ambiguous. The V and J ends lost 5 bases and 11 bases respectively, with 18 bases between them. The CDR3 is made up of 13 amino acids. Germline CDR1 and CDR2: MNHEY and SVGAGI. The DNA for the CDR3 is TGTGCCAGCAGTAAGGCCGGGTTCTTTCGGGCTTTCTTT. It codes for CASSKAGFFRAFF.

Only a few counts were recorded for this clone. DNA for the CDR3: TGTGCCAGCAGTGAGAGGTTGGCAGGTGATAATTCACCCCTCCACTTT. Its protein is CASSERLAGDNSPLHF. The rearrangement links TRBV2 to TRBJ1-6; D unresolved. CDR1 SNHLY and CDR2 FYNNEI come from the germline V gene. V was trimmed by 3 bases and J by 5 bases, leaving 14 bases between them. There are 16 residues in the CDR3.

This clone is a singleton in its sample. The rearrangement joins TRBV5-4 to TRBJ1-6; 11 positions agree with TRBD1. The CDR3 is 14 amino acids. V trimming: 4 bases; J trimming: 7 bases; junction bases outside the gene matches: 1. The germline V gene has CDR1 SGHNT and CDR2 YYREEE (reference sequence). The DNA of the CDR3 is TGTGCCAGCAGCAGGGACAGGGGGAATTCACCCCTCCACTTT. It specifies CASSRDRGNSPLHF.

V usage is TRBV2 and J usage is TRBJ2-3; the match to TRBD2 covers 11 bases. Germline V gene data show CDR1 as SNHLY and CDR2 as FYNNEI. The CDR3 covers 15 residues. Trimming took 6 bases from V and 8 from J; bases not matched to a gene: 10. In DNA, the CDR3 is TGTGCCAGCAGCGAATTAGCGGGGGGGCCGGGTACGCAGTATTTT. Its protein product is CASSELAGGPGTQYF.

This clone was recorded once. The genes are TRBV27 and TRBJ1-5; a possible D gene is TRBD1 (6 bases). V was trimmed by 3 bases and J by 0 bases, leaving 15 bases between them. Germline V gene sequence: CDR1 MNHEY, CDR2 SMNVEV (reference sequence). The CDR3 runs 17 residues. The CDR3: CASSFYRDIYSNQPQHF. In DNA form, the CDR3 reads TGTGCCAGCAGTTTCTACCGGGACATCTATAGCAATCAGCCCCAGCATTTT.

The V and J genes are TRBV7-2 and TRBJ1-2; no reliable D call. CDR1 SGHTA and CDR2 FQGNSA come from the germline V gene. V was clipped by 3 bases and J by 6 bases, with 8 bases between them. This CDR3 is 12 amino acids long. In nucleotides, the CDR3 is TGTGCCAGCAGCTTTAGTAGGGATGGCTACACCTTC. Its protein product is CASSFSRDGYTF.